This TCR beta chain stems from a study of blood T cells in healthy people across ages. From germline, CDR1 is SQVTM and CDR2 ANQGSEA. The CDR3 contains 14 residues. Trimming removed 7 bases from V and 13 bases from J; junction bases left unmatched: 19. Alongside a J-beta primer mix, a sample-barcoded 5' primer served in a second PCR lasting roughly 7 to 11 cycles. One entry per CDR3 protein results from TCRdb running MiXCR on the 5' RACE reads. Among about 600,000 distinct CDR3 sequences listed, around 50% were seen once. Every donor contributed around 10 milliliters of peripheral blood by blood draw. Per sample, extraction of total RNA gave at least 5.5 micrograms in every case. To note about this clonotype: Its matching antigen is unknown.

Study findings and constraints: The recorded TCR beta diversity per million T cells decreased in a roughly linear manner with age.

This receptor was taken from an elderly man in good health. The genes are TRBV29-1 and TRBJ2-4; 7 bases line up with TRBD2. The specimen was blood. As DNA, the CDR3 is TGCAGCGCACAAGAGGGCGGGAGTCCGAGGGAGCAGTACTTC. Protein sequence: CSAQEGGSPREQYF.